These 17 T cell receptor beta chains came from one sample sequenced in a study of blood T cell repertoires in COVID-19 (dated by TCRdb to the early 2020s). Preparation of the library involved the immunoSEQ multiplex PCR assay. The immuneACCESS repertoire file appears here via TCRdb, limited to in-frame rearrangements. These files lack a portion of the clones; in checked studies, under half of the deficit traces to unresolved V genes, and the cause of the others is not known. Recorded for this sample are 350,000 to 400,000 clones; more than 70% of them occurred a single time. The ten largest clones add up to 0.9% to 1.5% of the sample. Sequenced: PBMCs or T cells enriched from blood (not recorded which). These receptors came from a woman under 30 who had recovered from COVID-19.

As DNA, the CDR3 is TGTGCCAGCAGAAGAACAGGGGGCCTGAATGAGCAGTTCTTC. It translates to CASRRTGGLNEQFF. The chain couples TRBV5-5 to TRBJ2-1, with 9 positions matching TRBD1. This CDR3 has 14 amino acids. Looked up from germline, CDR1 is SGHKS and CDR2 is YYEKEE (reference sequence). V gave up 5 bases and J gave up 7 bases; unmatched junction bases: 7.

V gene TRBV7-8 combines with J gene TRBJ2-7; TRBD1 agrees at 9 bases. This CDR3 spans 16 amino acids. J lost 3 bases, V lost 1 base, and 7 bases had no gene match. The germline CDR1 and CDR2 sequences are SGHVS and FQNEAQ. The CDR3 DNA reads TGTGCCAGCAGCTTAGGCGGACAGGGGTCCTACTACGAGCAGTACTTC. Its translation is CASSLGGQGSYYEQYF.

The CDR3 region is CASSSGTGSYEQYF. As DNA, the CDR3 is TGTGCCAGCAGCTCCGGGACAGGGTCCTACGAGCAGTACTTC. The chain joins TRBV5-4 to TRBJ2-7, with TRBD1 identical over 9 bases. The germline V gene has CDR1 SGHNT and CDR2 YYREEE (reference sequence). The CDR3 runs 14 residues. V was clipped by 3 bases and J by 1 base; unmatched bases: 2.

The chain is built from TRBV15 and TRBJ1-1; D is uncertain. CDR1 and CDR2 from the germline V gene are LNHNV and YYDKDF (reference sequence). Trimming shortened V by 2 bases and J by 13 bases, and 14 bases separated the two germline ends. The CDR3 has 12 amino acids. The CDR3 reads CATSRRNGRGFF. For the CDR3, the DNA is TGTGCCACCAGCAGAAGAAACGGAAGAGGTTTCTTT.

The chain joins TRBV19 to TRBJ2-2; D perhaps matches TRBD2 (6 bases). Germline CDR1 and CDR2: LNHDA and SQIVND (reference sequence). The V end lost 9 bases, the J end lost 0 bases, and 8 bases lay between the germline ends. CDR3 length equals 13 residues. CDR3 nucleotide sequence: TGTGCCAGCCCGGGGGCGAACACCGGGGAGCTGTTTTTT. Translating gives CASPGANTGELFF. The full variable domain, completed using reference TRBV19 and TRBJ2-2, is DGGITQSPKYLFRKEGQNVTLSCEQNLNHDAMYWYRQDPGQGLRLIYYSQIVNDFQKGDIAEGYSVSREKKESFPLTVTSAQKNPTAFYLCASPGANTGELFFGEGSRLTVL.

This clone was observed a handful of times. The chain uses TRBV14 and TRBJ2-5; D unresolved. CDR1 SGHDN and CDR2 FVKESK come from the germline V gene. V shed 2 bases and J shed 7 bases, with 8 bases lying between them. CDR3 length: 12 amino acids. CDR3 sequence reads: CASSQQDRTQYF. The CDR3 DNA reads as TGTGCCAGCAGCCAACAGGATAGGACCCAGTACTTC. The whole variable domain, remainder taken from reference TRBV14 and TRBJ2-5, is EAGVTQFPSHSVIEKGQTVTLRCDPISGHDNLYWYRRVMGKEIKFLLHFVKESKQDESGMPNNRFLAERTGGTYSTLKVQPAELEDSGVYFCASSQQDRTQYFGPGTRLLVL.

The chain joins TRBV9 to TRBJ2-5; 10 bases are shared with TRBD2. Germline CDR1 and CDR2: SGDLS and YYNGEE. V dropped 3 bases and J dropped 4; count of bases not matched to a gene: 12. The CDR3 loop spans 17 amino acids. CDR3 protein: CASSAPGGLAGGETQYF. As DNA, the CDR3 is TGTGCCAGCAGCGCCCCGGGAGGTTTAGCGGGGGGAGAGACCCAGTACTTC.

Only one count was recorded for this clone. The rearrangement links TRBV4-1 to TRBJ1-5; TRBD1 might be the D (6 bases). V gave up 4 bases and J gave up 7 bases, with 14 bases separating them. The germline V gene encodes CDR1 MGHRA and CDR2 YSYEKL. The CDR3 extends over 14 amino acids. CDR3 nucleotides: TGCGCCAGCAGCCCCACAGGGAATGGGCAGCCCCAGCATTTT. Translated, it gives CASSPTGNGQPQHF.

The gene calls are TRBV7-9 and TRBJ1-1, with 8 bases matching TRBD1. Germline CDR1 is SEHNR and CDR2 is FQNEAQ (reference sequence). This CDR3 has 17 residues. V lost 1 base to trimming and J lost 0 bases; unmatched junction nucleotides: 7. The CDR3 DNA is TGTGCCAGCAGCTTAGGGGGGACAGGTGGAGTGAACACTGAAGCTTTCTTT. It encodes CASSLGGTGGVNTEAFF.

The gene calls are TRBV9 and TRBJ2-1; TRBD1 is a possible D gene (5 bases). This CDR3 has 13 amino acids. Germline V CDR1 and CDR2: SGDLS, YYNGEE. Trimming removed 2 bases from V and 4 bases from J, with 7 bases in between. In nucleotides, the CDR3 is TGTGCCAGCAGCGTGACAGCGTACAATGAGCAGTTCTTC. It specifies CASSVTAYNEQFF.

The CDR3 DNA reads TGTGCCAGCAGCGCCAGACAGGGGGCGAACTATGGCTACACCTTC. It yields the protein CASSARQGANYGYTF. The chain links TRBV9 to TRBJ1-2; TRBD1 agrees at 10 bases. Germline assignment: CDR1 SGDLS and CDR2 YYNGEE. The length of the CDR3 is 15 residues. With V trimmed by 3 bases and J by 2 bases, 4 bases remained unmatched.

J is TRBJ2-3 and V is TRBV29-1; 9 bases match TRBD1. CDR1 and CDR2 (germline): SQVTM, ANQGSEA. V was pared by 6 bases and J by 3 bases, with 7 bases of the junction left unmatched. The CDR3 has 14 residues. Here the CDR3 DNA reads TGCAGCGTGGAACAGGGGGCAGGGACAGATACGCAGTATTTT. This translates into CSVEQGAGTDTQYF.

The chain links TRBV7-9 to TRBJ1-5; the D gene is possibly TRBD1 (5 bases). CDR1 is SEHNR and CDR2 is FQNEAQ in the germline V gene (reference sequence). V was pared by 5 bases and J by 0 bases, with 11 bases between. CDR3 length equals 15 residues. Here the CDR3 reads CASSLGGTSNQPQHF. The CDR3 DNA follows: TGTGCCAGCAGCCTGGGGGGGACTAGCAATCAGCCCCAGCATTTT.

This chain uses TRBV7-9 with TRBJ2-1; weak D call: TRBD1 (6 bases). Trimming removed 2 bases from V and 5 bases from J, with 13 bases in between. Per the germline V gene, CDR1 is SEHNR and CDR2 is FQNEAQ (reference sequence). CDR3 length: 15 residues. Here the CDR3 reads CASSLWTAPNNEQFF. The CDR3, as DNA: TGTGCCAGCAGCTTATGGACAGCACCTAACAATGAGCAGTTCTTC.

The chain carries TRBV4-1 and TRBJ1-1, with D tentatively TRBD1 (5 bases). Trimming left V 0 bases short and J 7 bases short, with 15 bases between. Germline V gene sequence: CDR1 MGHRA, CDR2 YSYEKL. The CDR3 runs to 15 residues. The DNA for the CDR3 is TGCGCCAGCAGCCAAGAACCCCTTGGGGGGAGTGAAGCTTTCTTT. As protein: CASSQEPLGGSEAFF.

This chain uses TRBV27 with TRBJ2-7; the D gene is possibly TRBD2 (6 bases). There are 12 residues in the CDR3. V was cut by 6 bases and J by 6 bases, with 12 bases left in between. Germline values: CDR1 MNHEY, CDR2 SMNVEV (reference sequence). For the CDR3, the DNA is TGTGCCAGCAGGAACGAGGGAGGCGAGCAGTACTTC. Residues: CASRNEGGEQYF.

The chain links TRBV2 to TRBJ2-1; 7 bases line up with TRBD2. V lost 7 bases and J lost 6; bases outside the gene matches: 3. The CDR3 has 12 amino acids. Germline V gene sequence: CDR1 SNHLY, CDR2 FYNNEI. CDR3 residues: CASTPGGNEQFF. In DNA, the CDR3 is TGTGCCAGCACCCCGGGGGGCAATGAGCAGTTCTTC.